The 30 T cell receptor beta chains listed next were all sequenced from one sample in a study of beta chain features in type 1 diabetes. The study reverse transcribed the entire isolated RNA, so it sequenced expressed TCRB transcripts. The method was immunoSEQ multiplex PCR; TCRdb's version includes in-frame clones alone and lacks a portion of them. The table lists 860,000 or so clones, 17% of them singletons, with 0.023% in the top ten. Sequencing input: naive CD4+ T cells from blood. The receptors were gathered from a woman aged 18-29 years in good health.

V gene TRBV18 combines with J gene TRBJ1-2; TRBD1 aligns across 8 bases. V was clipped by 2 bases and J by 7 bases; unmatched bases: 9. The CDR3 contains 15 residues. Germline-derived CDR1 and CDR2 are KGHSH and LQKENI. CDR3 DNA sequence: TGTGCCAGCTCACCAACTCAGGGGGCGCATATTGGCTACACCTTC. This sequence encodes CASSPTQGAHIGYTF.

A few counts support this clone. J is TRBJ1-2 and V is TRBV28; 8 bases align to TRBD1. V lost 7 bases and J lost 6; bases outside the gene matches: 7. The CDR3 length is 13 residues. CDR1 MDHEN and CDR2 SYDVKM come from the germline V gene. As DNA, the CDR3 is TGTGCCAGCATAAGCGGACAGGGAGATGGCTACACCTTC. Translation gives CASISGQGDGYTF.

The V gene is TRBV28, the J gene TRBJ2-5, with 8 bases lining up with TRBD2. In germline, CDR1 is MDHEN, CDR2 SYDVKM. The CDR3 contains 15 residues. V gave up 5 bases and J gave up 3 bases; unmatched junction bases: 8. This chain's CDR3 is CASSLRGRWKETQYF. The DNA of the CDR3 is TGTGCCAGCAGTCTCCGCGGGAGGTGGAAAGAGACCCAGTACTTC.

This clone appeared a few times. This chain links TRBV7-2 with TRBJ2-4; the D gene could be TRBD1 or TRBD2 (5 bases each). This CDR3 is 12 amino acids long. V shed 3 bases and J shed 7 bases, with 7 bases lying between them. The germline V gene encodes CDR1 SGHTA and CDR2 FQGNSA. The CDR3 region is CASSFRGNIQYF. The CDR3, as DNA: TGTGCCAGCAGCTTTCGGGGCAACATTCAGTACTTC.

This clone was seen more than once but under ten times. The genes are TRBV18 and TRBJ2-7; D could derive from TRBD1 or TRBD2 (5 bases each). Germline V lookup: CDR1 KGHSH, CDR2 LQKENI. The CDR3 contains 12 residues. V was clipped by 10 bases and J by 3 bases, with 13 bases between them. In nucleotides, the CDR3 is TGTGCCACCGGGGACGGATACTACGAGCAGTACTTC. It specifies CATGDGYYEQYF.

This clone was seen a handful of times. V is TRBV9 and J is TRBJ2-7; D gene uncertain. CDR1 is SGDLS, CDR2 YYNGEE, per germline. The ends were cut back, 0 bases at V and 2 bases at J, with 9 bases in the middle. This CDR3 spans 14 amino acids. In DNA form, the CDR3 reads TGTGCCAGCAGCGTAGGCGGAAACGCCTACGAGCAGTACTTC. It yields the protein CASSVGGNAYEQYF. Full variable domain (missing parts from reference TRBV9 and TRBJ2-7): DSGVTQTPKHLITATGQRVTLRCSPRSGDLSVYWYQQSLDQGLQFLIQYYNGEERAKGNILERFSAQQFPDLHSELNLSSLELGDSALYFCASSVGGNAYEQYFGPGTRLTVT.

This clone was found many times. J is TRBJ2-2 and V is TRBV14; the match to TRBD1 covers 7 bases. Germline loops: CDR1 SGHDN, CDR2 FVKESK. The CDR3 has 15 residues. V was pared by 4 bases and J by 0 bases, with 2 bases of the junction left unmatched. The CDR3 nucleotides are TGTGCCAGCAGCCGACAGGGTCCGAACACCGGGGAGCTGTTTTTT. This translates into CASSRQGPNTGELFF.

In its sample, this clone was seen once. This chain joins TRBV7-2 and TRBJ2-1, with unresolved D. Trimming left V 1 base short and J 4 bases short, with 8 bases between. The length of the CDR3 is 14 residues. Per germline, CDR1 SGHTA and CDR2 FQGNSA. In DNA form, the CDR3 reads TGTGCCAGCAGCTTAGGGGTCGTATACAATGAGCAGTTCTTC. The encoded protein is CASSLGVVYNEQFF.

This clone has more than one count but fewer than ten. This rearrangement joins TRBV19 to TRBJ2-7; D is perhaps TRBD2 (5 bases). Germline V gives CDR1 LNHDA, CDR2 SQIVND (reference sequence). V dropped 3 bases and J dropped 3 bases, with 15 bases sitting between them. This CDR3 is 15 amino acids long. The CDR3 region is CASSMWRHGDYEQYF. The CDR3 DNA reads TGTGCCAGTAGTATGTGGAGGCACGGGGACTACGAGCAGTACTTC.

V and J are TRBV7-9 and TRBJ2-1; D remains unclear. The CDR3 runs to 15 residues. V was cut by 5 bases and J by 10 bases, with 21 bases left in between. Germline V gene data show CDR1 as SEHNR and CDR2 as FQNEAQ (reference sequence). CDR3 sequence: CASSPRTTASGEQFF. The CDR3 DNA sequence: TGTGCCAGCAGCCCACGAACGACCGCTTCTGGAGAGCAGTTCTTC.

The chain carries TRBV5-4 and TRBJ2-5, with 8 bases fitting TRBD1. Germline V gene data show CDR1 as SGHNT and CDR2 as YYREEE (reference sequence). This CDR3 comprises 15 residues. The V gene end was trimmed by 3 bases and the J gene end by 5 bases; junction bases not matched to a gene: 9. In DNA form, the CDR3 reads TGTGCCAGCAGCTCCCCGGGACAGGCGGAGGAGACCCAGTACTTC. It codes for CASSSPGQAEETQYF.

The chain joins TRBV5-6 to TRBJ2-1, with a tentative D call TRBD1 (6 bases). The CDR3 has 13 amino acids. Looked up from germline, CDR1 is SGHDT and CDR2 is YYEEEE. Trimming cost V 3 bases and J 11 bases, with 15 bases left between them. This CDR3 reads CASSYPQGDQQFF. The CDR3 DNA follows: TGTGCCAGCAGCTACCCACAGGGAGATCAGCAGTTCTTC.

The chain is built from TRBV28 and TRBJ1-5, with D possibly TRBD1 on 6 matching bases. Germline CDR1 MDHEN, CDR2 SYDVKM. This CDR3 has 16 amino acids. Between the trimmed V and J ends, which lost 6 bases and 5 bases, there was a span of 20 bases. The CDR3 protein is CASRSIDRIHYQPQHF. In nucleotides, the CDR3 is TGTGCCAGCAGGAGTATTGACAGGATCCACTATCAGCCCCAGCATTTT.

The chain is built from TRBV11-2 and TRBJ1-1; no clear D. Trimming took off 3 bases at V and 5 bases at J, with 7 bases between the two ends. This CDR3 spans 12 amino acids. Looked up from germline, CDR1 is SGHAT and CDR2 is FQNNGV. CDR3 region: CASSLEWTEAFF. CDR3 nucleotide sequence: TGTGCCAGCAGCTTGGAGTGGACTGAAGCTTTCTTT.

The chain couples TRBV4-1 to TRBJ1-4; D call uncertain. The germline V gene encodes CDR1 MGHRA and CDR2 YSYEKL. The CDR3 length is 14 residues. V was cut by 0 bases and J by 8 bases, with 10 bases left in between. The CDR3 here is CASSQDVAVEKLFF. In nucleotides, the CDR3 is TGCGCCAGCAGCCAAGATGTTGCAGTCGAAAAACTGTTTTTT.

The rearrangement joins TRBV5-6 to TRBJ2-7; 9 nucleotides line up with TRBD1. This CDR3 is built from 16 residues. In germline, CDR1 is SGHDT, CDR2 YYEEEE. With V trimmed by 0 bases and J by 5 bases, 9 bases remained unmatched. DNA for the CDR3: TGTGCCAGCAGCTTGGATACCGGGACAGGGATTAACGAGCAGTACTTC. Translated, it gives CASSLDTGTGINEQYF.

The rearrangement uses TRBV5-4 and TRBJ1-2; D possibly corresponds to TRBD1 (5 bases). The CDR3 runs to 16 residues. Deletions cut 0 bases from V and 1 base from J, with 13 bases between. The germline V gene encodes CDR1 SGHNT and CDR2 YYREEE (reference sequence). CDR3 coding DNA: TGTGCCAGCAGCTTGGCGGGCAGGGAGGGTAACTATGGCTACACCTTC. Its translation is CASSLAGREGNYGYTF.

The J gene is TRBJ2-5, the V gene TRBV14; 14 nucleotides align to TRBD2. CDR1 is SGHDN and CDR2 is FVKESK in the germline V gene. V was clipped by 3 bases and J by 6 bases; unmatched bases: 6. This CDR3 is 16 amino acids long. CDR3: CASSQSTSGRAKTQYF. CDR3 bases: TGTGCCAGCAGCCAGTCGACTAGCGGGAGGGCCAAGACCCAGTACTTC.

In this sample, this clone turned up a few times. The chain uses TRBV4-2 and TRBJ2-7; 11 nucleotides agree with TRBD2. This CDR3 comprises 16 residues. V lost 2 bases to trimming and J lost 2 bases; unmatched junction nucleotides: 5. Germline loops: CDR1 LGHNA, CDR2 YNFKEQ. CDR3 sequence: CASSQRGTSGPYEQYF. The CDR3 DNA sequence: TGTGCCAGCAGCCAAAGAGGGACTAGCGGACCCTACGAGCAGTACTTC.

The rearrangement links TRBV9 to TRBJ1-1, with TRBD1 matching over 8 bases. This CDR3 is 15 amino acids long. J gave up 0 bases and V 5 bases, and 6 bases lay outside the gene matches. The germline V gene has CDR1 SGDLS and CDR2 YYNGEE. The DNA for the CDR3 is TGTGCCAGCAGTACAGGGGGTGCTCTGAACACTGAAGCTTTCTTT. Protein product: CASSTGGALNTEAFF.

In its sample, this clone was seen a few times. This chain links TRBV5-6 with TRBJ2-7, with TRBD2 identical over 10 bases. Germline CDR1 reads SGHDT; CDR2 reads YYEEEE. Trimming removed 4 bases from V and 2 bases from J; junction bases left unmatched: 3. The CDR3 runs 14 residues. The CDR3 sequence is CASSTTSGTYEQYF. The CDR3 nucleotides are TGTGCCAGCAGCACAACTAGCGGGACCTACGAGCAGTACTTC. The full variable domain, completed using reference TRBV5-6 and TRBJ2-7, is DAGVTQSPTHLIKTRGQQVTLRCSPKSGHDTVSWYQQALGQGPQFIFQYYEEEERQRGNFPDRFSGHQFPNYSSELNVNALLLGDSALYLCASSTTSGTYEQYFGPGTRLTVT.

This chain links TRBV11-1 with TRBJ2-5; 14 bases match TRBD2. The germline V gene encodes CDR1 SGHAT and CDR2 FQDESV (reference sequence). Trimming took 2 bases from V and 3 from J; bases not matched to a gene: 5. The CDR3 has 17 residues. The DNA of the CDR3 is TGTGCCAGCAGCTTATGGGGGACTAGCGGGAGAAAAGAGACCCAGTACTTC. Its protein is CASSLWGTSGRKETQYF. Variable domain in full (rest from reference TRBV11-1 and TRBJ2-5): EAEVAQSPRYKITEKSQAVAFWCDPISGHATLYWYRQILGQGPELLVQFQDESVVDDSQLPKDRFSAERLKGVDSTLKIQPAELGDSAMYLCASSLWGTSGRKETQYFGPGTRLLVL.

For the CDR3, the DNA is TGCAGCGTTCGGCGAGGACAGCGCCAAGAGACCCAGTACTTC. It specifies CSVRRGQRQETQYF. This chain links TRBV29-1 with TRBJ2-5, with D perhaps matching TRBD1 (6 bases). The V end was cut by 5 bases, the J end by 1 base, with 14 bases between. The germline CDR1 and CDR2 sequences are SQVTM and ANQGSEA. This CDR3 is 14 amino acids long.

The chain joins TRBV6-5 to TRBJ2-3; possibly TRBD1 or TRBD2 for D (5 bases each). In germline, CDR1 is MNHEY, CDR2 SVGAGI. V was pared by 4 bases and J by 5 bases, with 13 bases between. The CDR3 is 14 residues long. This CDR3 reads CASSWGGLKDTQYF. The CDR3 region has the DNA TGTGCCAGCAGTTGGGGCGGGTTGAAAGATACGCAGTATTTT.

This clone has at least ten counts. The chain has TRBV10-3 and TRBJ2-1; TRBD1 matches 8 bases. With V trimmed by 6 bases and J by 7 bases, 5 bases remained unmatched. Per the germline V gene, CDR1 is ENHRY and CDR2 is SYGVKD. The CDR3 length is 13 residues. In nucleotides, the CDR3 is TGTGCCATCAGCCGACAGGGGATTAATGAGCAGTTCTTC. It encodes CAISRQGINEQFF.

The chain joins TRBV4-2 to TRBJ2-7; TRBD2 matches 10 bases. This CDR3 region has 16 residues. Trimming took 1 base from V and 3 from J; bases not matched to a gene: 6. Germline values: CDR1 LGHNA, CDR2 YNFKEQ. The CDR3 is CASSQAYGTSVYEQYF. Written as DNA, the CDR3 is TGTGCCAGCAGCCAAGCATACGGGACTAGCGTCTACGAGCAGTACTTC.

This clone appeared a few times. This same CDR3 is encoded by further DNA sequences in the sample. The chain recombines TRBV5-1 with TRBJ2-1, with 10 bases aligning to TRBD1. The CDR3 totals 15 residues. Germline V CDR1 and CDR2: SGHRS, YFSETQ. The V gene end was trimmed by 0 bases and the J gene end by 4 bases; junction bases not matched to a gene: 1. CDR3 loop: CASSLAGQGYNEQFF. The DNA of the CDR3 is TGCGCCAGCAGCTTGGCGGGACAGGGGTACAATGAGCAGTTCTTC. Supplemented by reference TRBV5-1 and TRBJ2-1, the full variable domain reads KAGVTQTPRYLIKTRGQQVTLSCSPISGHRSVSWYQQTPGQGLQFLFEYFSETQRNKGNFPGRFSGRQFSNSRSEMNVSTLELGDSALYLCASSLAGQGYNEQFFGPGTRLTVL.

This clone was detected only a few times. The chain recombines TRBV5-1 with TRBJ2-1; 9 nucleotides match TRBD2. The CDR3 is made up of 16 amino acids. V was pared by 0 bases and J by 8 bases, with 9 bases of the junction left unmatched. Germline V gene sequence: CDR1 SGHRS, CDR2 YFSETQ. CDR3 amino acids: CASSLGGSGSGHEQFF. The CDR3 DNA reads as TGCGCCAGCAGCTTGGGTGGTAGCGGGAGTGGTCATGAGCAGTTCTTC.

To note about this clone: Additional DNA sequences in this sample encode the identical CDR3. The CDR3 is CASSLSSPYEQYF. The CDR3 DNA reads as TGTGCCAGCAGCCTATCTAGTCCCTACGAGCAGTACTTC. The chain uses TRBV28 and TRBJ2-7; D unresolved. In germline, CDR1 is MDHEN, CDR2 SYDVKM. The ends were cut back, 6 bases at V and 2 bases at J, with 11 bases in the middle. There are 13 residues in the CDR3.

This sequence joins TRBV7-9 and TRBJ2-3; possibly TRBD1 for D (5 bases). This CDR3 is built from 16 residues. Germline V CDR1 and CDR2: SEHNR, FQNEAQ (reference sequence). V lost 1 base and J 4 bases, leaving 15 bases between the germline ends. CDR3 DNA sequence: TGTGCCAGCAGCTTAGTATCCACAGGAGAAGCAGATACGCAGTATTTT. It is translated as CASSLVSTGEADTQYF.